This entry lists 7 T cell receptor beta chains sequenced from one sample in a study of beta chain features in type 1 diabetes. Expressed TCRB transcripts were sequenced after all isolated RNA was converted to cDNA. Some clones are missing from TCRdb's copy, which holds only in-frame ones; the method was immunoSEQ multiplex PCR. The table lists 110,000 to 150,000 clones, 9% to 9.5% of them singletons. Sequenced material: central memory CD4+ T cells from blood. Receptors were obtained from a man between 18 and 35 years old in good health.

There are a few counts of this clone. The chain couples TRBV7-9 to TRBJ2-5; 8 bases are shared with TRBD1. This CDR3 is built from 15 residues. Germline values: CDR1 SEHNR, CDR2 FQNEAQ (reference sequence). V trimming: 5 bases; J trimming: 4 bases; junction bases outside the gene matches: 9. The CDR3 DNA sequence: TGTGCCAGCAGCGGACAGGGTGGGTTTCGAGAGACCCAGTACTTC. This gives the protein CASSGQGGFRETQYF.

This chain connects TRBV6-1 to TRBJ2-1; TRBD2 aligns across 16 bases. Germline loops: CDR1 MNHNS, CDR2 SASEGT. V shed 7 bases and J 16 bases; nucleotides not matched to a gene: 4. CDR3 length: 12 residues. The CDR3 DNA follows: TGTGCCAGCACAGGGACTAGCGGGGGGGTATTCTTC. Amino acid sequence: CASTGTSGGVFF.

The chain carries TRBV7-9 and TRBJ1-4; D is unclear. The CDR3 contains 15 residues. Germline CDR1 is SEHNR and CDR2 is FQNEAQ (reference sequence). The V end lost 4 bases, the J end lost 2 bases, and 11 bases lay between the germline ends. CDR3 DNA: TGTGCCAGCAGCTCCCGTGAGAGGACTAATGAAAAACTGTTTTTT. Protein sequence: CASSSRERTNEKLFF.

This chain uses TRBV28 with TRBJ2-5; D ambiguous. From germline, CDR1 is MDHEN and CDR2 SYDVKM. Trimming pared 5 bases from V and 3 bases from J, leaving 4 bases between. This CDR3 has 11 residues. As DNA, the CDR3 is TGTGCCAGCAGTCTTAAAGAGACCCAGTACTTC. Translated, it gives CASSLKETQYF.

This clone was seen a few times. The chain links TRBV7-2 to TRBJ1-3, with 7 bases that match TRBD1. CDR3 size: 13 residues. Germline loops: CDR1 SGHTA, CDR2 FQGNSA. J was trimmed by 3 bases and V by 5 bases; bases with no gene match: 1. The CDR3 reads CASSNRGGNTIYF. Written as DNA, the CDR3 is TGTGCCAGCAGCAACAGGGGTGGAAACACCATATATTTT.

The chain links TRBV2 to TRBJ2-7; 7 nucleotides align to TRBD2. The CDR3 has 14 amino acids. The V and J ends lost 7 bases and 2 bases, in that order; junction bases with no gene match: 8. The germline gives CDR1 SNHLY, CDR2 FYNNEI. The CDR3 region has the DNA TGTGCCAGCACCGAAGGTCGGGGGGCCTACGAGCAGTACTTC. Translating it yields CASTEGRGAYEQYF.

This clone appeared a few times. The chain recombines TRBV6-1 with TRBJ2-1; D may be TRBD2 (6 bases). This CDR3 spans 16 amino acids. Germline lookup yields CDR1 MNHNS and CDR2 SASEGT. V was shortened by 0 bases and J by 2 bases, with 11 bases between the two germline ends. The CDR3 spells CASSEAQGTAYNEQFF. Here the CDR3 DNA reads TGTGCCAGCAGTGAAGCCCAAGGGACTGCCTACAATGAGCAGTTCTTC.